This TCR beta chain was sequenced during a study of T cells in women clearing cervical HPV infection. Study-wide context: Blood came at first lesion visit for cases, post-clearance for controls.

CDR1 and CDR2 (germline): SNHLY, FYNNEI. The CDR3 sequence is 14 residues long. Produced via immunoSEQ multiplex PCR; TCRdb's table is partial and in-frame only. This sample's table has about 32,000 clones. All donors had a single incident cervical HPV16 infection, not prevalent. In the case of this clone: Read sequence stops 3 residues before the CDR3 end, and the germline J gene provides the missing end.

Sequenced input: blood buffy coat. The V call is TRBV2, the J call TRBJ1-4, with a possible D match to TRBD1 (5 bases). The sequence derives from a woman aged 18-69 years with a cervical HPV16 infection that either progressed to CIN3+ or cleared (not recorded which). The CDR3 protein is CASDTGIGANVLFF. CDR3 DNA (partial): TGTGCCAGTGATACAGGTATTGGGGCCAACGTA.